This T cell receptor (beta chain) appears in the sequencing data of a study of T cell repertoires in cytomegalovirus infection. Study at large: Recently identified HLA-C-restricted CMV epitopes were among the peptides used.

TCRdb re-analysed the reads in MiXCR, keeping a single row per CDR3 protein. The data contain approximately 990,000 distinct CDR3 sequences, about 33% of them singletons. The CDR3 has 11 amino acids. V lost 5 bases, J lost 4 bases, and 4 bases lay in between. Germline CDR1 is SGHVS and CDR2 is FNYEAQ. Study-level points and caveats: HLA-C-restricted CMV clonotypes gave the most frequent clonotype in two of eight donors. Summed frequency of shared TCR beta families picked out CMV carriers who also had the relevant HLA.

This clonotype was seen repeatedly, ten times or more. Its antigen is not known. The chain is built from TRBV7-6 and TRBJ2-3; D unclear. The TCR comes from a human donor in good health (CMV status not recorded). Some clones in this sample may be carry-over from other donors' samples. Sequencing was performed on cultured CD8+ T cells from PBMCs, taken from culture after CMV antigen stimulation. CDR3 in DNA: TGTGCCAGCAGCAATTCAGATACGCAGTATTTT. It specifies CASSNSDTQYF. Full variable domain (missing parts from reference TRBV7-6 and TRBJ2-3): GAGVSQSPRYKVTKRGQDVALRCDPISGHVSLYWYRQALGQGPEFLTYFNYEAQQDKSGLPNDRFSAERPEGSISTLTIQRTEQRDSAMYRCASSNSDTQYFGPGTRLTVL.